This T cell receptor (beta chain) stems from a study of T-cell reconstitution after alpha-beta-depleted transplantation in children. This clonotype has only a few counts. For TCRbeta, the library was prepared with unique molecular identifiers. TCRdb re-derived calls from the PCR reads in MiXCR, one entry per CDR3 protein. The sample shows 300,000 to 400,000 distinct CDR3 sequences, about an eighth of them seen only once. The CDR3 has 14 residues. The V and J ends lost 5 bases and 2 bases respectively, with 10 bases between them. This sequence was found in a human donor who donated a stem cell graft to a child with Fanconi anemia. The chain joins TRBV12-3 or TRBV12-4 to TRBJ2-1; no reliable D call. The sample here was PBMCs, taken from the stem cell graft. The CDR3 here is CASSPSDAYNEQFF. The CDR3 DNA follows: TGTGCCAGCAGTCCCTCTGACGCCTACAATGAGCAGTTCTTC.